A single sample gave rise to the 19 T cell receptor beta chains below, sequenced in a study of blood T cells in healthy people across ages. The use of a sample-barcoded 5' primer and a J-beta primer mix characterized a second PCR of roughly 7 to 11 cycles. In TCRdb, the 5' RACE reads were re-called with MiXCR into one record per CDR3 protein. The table shows 750,000 to 850,000 distinct CDR3 sequences, with just under 25% occurring only once. The sample was also linked to a second study, of T cells of mothers and their children.

Sequencing was done on a sample of blood. These TCRs come from a boy aged 5-17 years in good health.

The chain joins TRBV29-1 to TRBJ2-1, with D perhaps TRBD2 (5 bases). Per the germline V gene, CDR1 is SQVTM and CDR2 is ANQGSEA. This CDR3 has 13 residues. V was cut by 5 bases and J by 3 bases, with 11 bases left in between. The DNA of the CDR3 is TGCAGCGTTCTAGTGGAGGACTACAATGAGCAGTTCTTC. Translation gives CSVLVEDYNEQFF.

The genes are TRBV7-3 and TRBJ2-7, with 8 bases aligning to TRBD1. Germline CDR1 and CDR2: SGHTA and FQGTGA. This CDR3 spans 15 amino acids. The ends lost 2 bases at V and 3 bases at J; junction bases unmatched: 6. CDR3 sequence (DNA): TGTGCCAGCAGCTTAGGACAGGGCCAAGTCTACGAGCAGTACTTC. Translation gives CASSLGQGQVYEQYF.

This clonotype was seen more than once but under ten times. This chain joins TRBV6-1 and TRBJ2-3, with 9 nucleotides matching TRBD1. The germline V gene has CDR1 MNHNS and CDR2 SASEGT. With 4 bases clipped from V and 2 bases from J, the junction kept 4 bases outside the gene matches. This CDR3 has 15 amino acids. DNA of the CDR3: TGTGCCAGCAGTGGGACAGGGGTTGACACAGATACGCAGTATTTT. Its protein product is CASSGTGVDTDTQYF.

V and J are TRBV20-1 and TRBJ2-5; 10 bases align to TRBD2. The V gene end was trimmed by 0 bases and the J gene end by 0 bases; junction bases not matched to a gene: 1. The CDR3 runs 15 residues. Germline lookup yields CDR1 DFQATT and CDR2 SNEGSKA (reference sequence). CDR3 amino acids: CSAREGLAYQETQYF. The CDR3 nucleotides read TGCAGTGCTAGAGAGGGACTAGCGTACCAAGAGACCCAGTACTTC.

The V call is TRBV28, the J call TRBJ2-5, with a weak D call TRBD1 (6 bases). The DNA end favors TRBJ2-7, so the J call may be wrong. The CDR3 is made up of 17 amino acids. CDR1 and CDR2 from the germline V gene are MDHEN and SYDVKM. CDR3 residues: CASTQGSFYQDPYEQYF. CDR3 sequence (DNA): TGTGCCAGCACACAGGGCTCTTTTTATCAAGACCCCTACGAGCAGTACTTC.

This clonotype was seen a handful of times. The junction shows a germline mismatch at one end, possibly a read error. V and J are TRBV7-8 and TRBJ2-3; 10 bases map to TRBD2. This CDR3 is 17 amino acids long. Germline values: CDR1 SGHVS, CDR2 FQNEAQ. As DNA, the CDR3 is TGTGCCAGCAGCTTAAAAACCTGGACTAGCGGCACAGATACACAGTATTTT. Amino acids: CASSLKTWTSGTDTQYF.

V gene TRBV12-3 or TRBV12-4 combines with J gene TRBJ2-5; 13 positions match TRBD2. The J call may be in error: the DNA end matches TRBJ2-1 better. This CDR3 contains 16 residues. In DNA form, the CDR3 reads TGTGCCAGCAGGAATCCGGGACTAGCGGGATTGAATGAGCAGTTCTTC. It yields the protein CASRNPGLAGLNEQFF.

The gene calls are TRBV24-1 and TRBJ2-6, with D perhaps TRBD1 or TRBD2 (6 bases each). The CDR3 contains 18 residues. V was shortened by 3 bases and J by 2 bases, with 16 bases between the two germline ends. Germline V gene lookup returns CDR1 KGHDR and CDR2 SFDVKD. Written as DNA, the CDR3 is TGTGCCACCAGTGATACCCCGGGACGGGGGCCTGGGGCCAACGTCCTGACTTTC. The encoded protein is CATSDTPGRGPGANVLTF.

The rearrangement links TRBV27 to TRBJ1-5; the D gene is possibly TRBD1 (5 bases). The V end lost 10 bases, the J end lost 3 bases, and 13 bases lay between the germline ends. CDR1 is MNHEY, CDR2 SMNVEV, per germline (reference sequence). CDR3 length equals 13 residues. The CDR3 region has the DNA TGTGCCACCGGCGGGGCCAACAATCAGCCCCAGCATTTT. It yields the protein CATGGANNQPQHF.

The rearrangement uses TRBV28 and TRBJ1-5, with 7 bases identical to TRBD1. Looked up from germline, CDR1 is MDHEN and CDR2 is SYDVKM. The CDR3 contains 16 residues. V was pared by 7 bases and J by 0 bases, with 9 bases of the junction left unmatched. The CDR3 reads CASNSGYRGSNQPQHF. The CDR3, as DNA: TGTGCCAGCAATTCGGGATACAGGGGTAGCAATCAGCCCCAGCATTTT.

The J gene is TRBJ2-2, the V gene TRBV25-1; 7 bases line up with TRBD1. J gave up 3 bases and V 3 bases, and 4 bases lay outside the gene matches. Germline-derived CDR1 and CDR2 are MGHDK and SYGVNS. The CDR3 contains 15 residues. The CDR3 region is CASSETGFDTGELFF. DNA of the CDR3: TGTGCCAGCAGTGAGACAGGGTTTGACACCGGGGAGCTGTTTTTT.

The V and J genes are TRBV24-1 and TRBJ2-5; D unresolved. The germline V and J ends were trimmed by 0 bases and 5 bases, with 18 bases remaining between them. This CDR3 is built from 17 residues. CDR1 is KGHDR and CDR2 is SFDVKD in the germline V gene. This chain's CDR3 is CATSDLGSDESFETQYF. The CDR3 bases are TGTGCCACCAGTGATTTGGGATCGGATGAGTCCTTCGAGACCCAGTACTTC.

The rearrangement joins TRBV7-2 to TRBJ2-7; 9 bases match TRBD1. Trimming cost V 5 bases and J 2 bases; bases outside gene matches: 7. The CDR3 sequence is 15 residues long. CDR1 and CDR2 (germline): SGHTA, FQGNSA. The chain's CDR3 is CASSPHRDRAYEQYF. CDR3 nucleotide sequence: TGTGCCAGCAGCCCCCACCGGGACAGGGCCTACGAGCAGTACTTC.

This clonotype was detected a few times. This chain connects TRBV7-2 to TRBJ2-3; 8 bases fit TRBD2. There are 15 residues in the CDR3. The trim removed 5 bases at V and 2 bases at J, leaving 6 bases unmatched. Germline CDR1 reads SGHTA; CDR2 reads FQGNSA. Here the CDR3 reads CASSPLAGTTDTQYF. In nucleotides, the CDR3 is TGTGCCAGCAGCCCCTTAGCGGGAACCACAGATACGCAGTATTTT.

The V gene is TRBV5-8, the J gene TRBJ1-3, with D possibly being TRBD1 (5 bases). CDR1 is SGHTS and CDR2 is YDEGEE in the germline V gene. Trimming removed 4 bases from V and 0 bases from J, with 17 bases in between. The CDR3 sequence is 17 residues long. The CDR3 DNA sequence: TGTGCCAGCAGCGCGGGCCGGGGGTTCTTCTCTGGAAACACCATATATTTT. Translated: CASSAGRGFFSGNTIYF. Full variable domain (remainder filled in from reference TRBV5-8 and TRBJ1-3): EAGVTQSPTHLIKTRGQQATLRCSPISGHTSVYWYQQALGLGLQFLLWYDEGEERNRGNFPPRFSGRQFPNYSSELNVNALELEDSALYLCASSAGRGFFSGNTIYFGEGSWLTVV.

This clonotype was detected a few times. The chain joins TRBV6-2 or TRBV6-3 to TRBJ2-7; 13 nucleotides agree with TRBD2. The CDR3 runs 15 residues. CDR1 and CDR2 from the germline V gene are MNHEY and SVGEGT. The trim removed 6 bases at V and 3 bases at J, leaving 5 bases unmatched. CDR3 residues: CASRTGLAGDYEQYF. CDR3 DNA: TGTGCCAGCAGAACTGGACTAGCGGGAGACTACGAGCAGTACTTC.

This clonotype was seen more than once but under ten times. This chain uses TRBV15 with TRBJ2-5, with 7 bases identical to TRBD2. V lost 0 bases to trimming and J lost 3 bases; unmatched junction nucleotides: 4. CDR1 and CDR2 from the germline V gene are LNHNV and YYDKDF (reference sequence). The CDR3 contains 15 residues. In nucleotides, the CDR3 is TGTGCCACCAGCAGAGAATCACGGGGGGAAGAGACCCAGTACTTC. Translated: CATSRESRGEETQYF.

This clonotype was seen a few times. The V call is TRBV7-9, the J call TRBJ2-1, with 12 positions matching TRBD2. V trimming: 3 bases; J trimming: 8 bases; junction bases outside the gene matches: 11. The CDR3 is 17 residues long. Germline CDR1 is SEHNR and CDR2 is FQNEAQ (reference sequence). The CDR3 sequence is CASSFLAGGPEGDEQFF. DNA of the CDR3: TGTGCCAGCAGCTTTCTAGCGGGAGGGCCCGAGGGCGATGAGCAGTTCTTC.

This clonotype was detected only a few times. The V and J genes are TRBV12-3 or TRBV12-4 and TRBJ2-7; TRBD1 agrees at 7 bases. V gave up 6 bases and J gave up 6 bases; unmatched junction bases: 8. This CDR3 is 13 amino acids long. The CDR3 is CASSPTPGGEQYF. For the CDR3, the DNA is TGTGCCAGCAGCCCCACCCCAGGGGGCGAGCAGTACTTC.